This T cell receptor (beta chain) is from a study of cytotoxic CD8 clonotypes in ibrutinib-treated CLL. Sequencing was performed with immunoSEQ multiplex PCR; in TCRdb, only in-frame clones are kept and a portion is missing. The top ten clones hold 15% of a sample with hundreds of thousands of clones, about three quarters of them seen once. CDR1 SEHNR and CDR2 FQNEAQ come from the germline V gene (reference sequence). With 5 bases removed from V and 1 base from J, the gap between germline ends came to 14 bases. This CDR3 has 15 residues. This clone has just a few counts. The clonotype originates from a human donor with chronic lymphocytic leukemia. The source was PBMCs, collected after 24 months of ibrutinib treatment. The chain carries TRBV7-9 and TRBJ1-1; TRBD1 might be the D (5 bases). CDR3: CASSPAQGGNTEAFF. The CDR3 region has the DNA TGTGCCAGCAGCCCAGCCCAGGGTGGGAACACTGAAGCTTTCTTT.